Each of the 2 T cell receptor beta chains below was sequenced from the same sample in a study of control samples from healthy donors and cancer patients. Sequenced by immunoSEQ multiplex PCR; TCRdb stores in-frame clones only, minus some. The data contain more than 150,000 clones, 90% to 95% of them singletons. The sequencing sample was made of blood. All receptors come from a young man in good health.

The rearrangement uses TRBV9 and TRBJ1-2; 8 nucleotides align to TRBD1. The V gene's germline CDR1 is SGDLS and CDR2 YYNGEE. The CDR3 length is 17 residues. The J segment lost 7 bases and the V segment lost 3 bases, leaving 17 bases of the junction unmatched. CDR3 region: CASSDPAPGQVYFGYTF. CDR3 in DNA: TGTGCCAGCAGCGATCCCGCACCGGGACAGGTGTATTTTGGCTACACCTTC.

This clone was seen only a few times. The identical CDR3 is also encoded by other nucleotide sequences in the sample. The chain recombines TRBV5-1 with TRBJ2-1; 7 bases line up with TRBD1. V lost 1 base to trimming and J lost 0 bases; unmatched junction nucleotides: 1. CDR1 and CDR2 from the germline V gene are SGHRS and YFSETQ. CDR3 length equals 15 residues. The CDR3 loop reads CASSLRTGSYNEQFF. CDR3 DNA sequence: TGCGCCAGCAGCTTGCGGACAGGCTCCTACAATGAGCAGTTCTTC.